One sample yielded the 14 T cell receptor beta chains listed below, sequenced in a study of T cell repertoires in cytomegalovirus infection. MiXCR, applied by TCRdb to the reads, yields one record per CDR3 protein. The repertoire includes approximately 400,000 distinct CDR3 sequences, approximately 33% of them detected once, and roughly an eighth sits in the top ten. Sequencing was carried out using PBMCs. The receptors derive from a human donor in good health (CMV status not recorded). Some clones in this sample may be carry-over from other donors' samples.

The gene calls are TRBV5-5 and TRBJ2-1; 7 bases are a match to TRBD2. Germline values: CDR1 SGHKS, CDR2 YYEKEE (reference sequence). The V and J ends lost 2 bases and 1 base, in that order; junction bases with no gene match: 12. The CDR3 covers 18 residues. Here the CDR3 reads CASSLGGSLGGSYNEQFF. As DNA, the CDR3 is TGTGCCAGCAGCTTAGGAGGGTCGCTGGGGGGGTCCTACAATGAGCAGTTCTTC. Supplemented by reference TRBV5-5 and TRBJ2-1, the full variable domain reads DAGVTQSPTHLIKTRGQQVTLRCSPISGHKSVSWYQQVLGQGPQFIFQYYEKEERGRGNFPDRFSARQFPNYSSELNVNALLLGDSALYLCASSLGGSLGGSYNEQFFGPGTRLTVL.

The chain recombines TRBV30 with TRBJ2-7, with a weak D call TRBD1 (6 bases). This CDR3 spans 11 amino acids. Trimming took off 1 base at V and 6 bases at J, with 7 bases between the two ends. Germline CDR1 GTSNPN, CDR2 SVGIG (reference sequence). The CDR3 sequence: CAWSEQGEQYF. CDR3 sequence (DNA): TGTGCCTGGAGTGAACAGGGCGAGCAGTACTTC.

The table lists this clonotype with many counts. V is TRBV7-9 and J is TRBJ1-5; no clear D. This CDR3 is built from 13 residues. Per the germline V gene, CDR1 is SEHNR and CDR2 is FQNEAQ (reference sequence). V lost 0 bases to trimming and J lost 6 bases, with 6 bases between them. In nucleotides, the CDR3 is TGTGCCAGCAGCTTAGCAAACAGTCAGCCCCAGCATTTT. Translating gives CASSLANSQPQHF. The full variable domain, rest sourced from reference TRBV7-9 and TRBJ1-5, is DTGVSQNPRHKITKRGQNVTFRCDPISEHNRLYWYRQTLGQGPEFLTYFQNEAQLEKSRLLSDRFSAERPKGSFSTLEIQRTEQGDSAMYLCASSLANSQPQHFGDGTRLSIL.

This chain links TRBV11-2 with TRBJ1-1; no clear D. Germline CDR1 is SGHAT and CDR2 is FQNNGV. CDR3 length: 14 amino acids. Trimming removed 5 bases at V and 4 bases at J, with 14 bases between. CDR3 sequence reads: CASSPRAGVTEAFF. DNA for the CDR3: TGTGCCAGCAGCCCGAGAGCCGGTGTCACTGAAGCTTTCTTT. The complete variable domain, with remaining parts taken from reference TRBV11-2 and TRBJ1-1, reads EAGVAQSPRYKIIEKRQSVAFWCNPISGHATLYWYQQILGQGPKLLIQFQNNGVVDDSQLPKDRFSAERLKGVDSTLKIQPAKLEDSAVYLCASSPRAGVTEAFFGQGTRLTVV.

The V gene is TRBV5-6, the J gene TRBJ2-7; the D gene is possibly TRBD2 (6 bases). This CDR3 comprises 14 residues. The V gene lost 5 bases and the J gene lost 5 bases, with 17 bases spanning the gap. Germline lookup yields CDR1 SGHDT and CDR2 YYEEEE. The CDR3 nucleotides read TGTGCCAGCAGGCTGGGGACTCCTGGAGACGAGCAGTACTTC. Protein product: CASRLGTPGDEQYF.

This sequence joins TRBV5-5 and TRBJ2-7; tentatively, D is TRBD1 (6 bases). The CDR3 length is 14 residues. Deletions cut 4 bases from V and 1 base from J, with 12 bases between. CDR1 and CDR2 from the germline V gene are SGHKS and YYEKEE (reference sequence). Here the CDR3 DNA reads TGTGCCAGCAGCCAACCCAGGGGTTCCTACGAGCAGTACTTC. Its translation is CASSQPRGSYEQYF.

The CDR3 nucleotides read TGCGCCAGCAGCTTGGCCGGGACAGTCTTTGGAAACACCATATATTTT. Protein sequence: CASSLAGTVFGNTIYF. The V and J genes are TRBV5-1 and TRBJ1-3, with TRBD1 identical over 7 bases. CDR3 length equals 16 residues. With V trimmed by 0 bases and J by 3 bases, 6 bases remained unmatched. The germline CDR1 and CDR2 sequences are SGHRS and YFSETQ.

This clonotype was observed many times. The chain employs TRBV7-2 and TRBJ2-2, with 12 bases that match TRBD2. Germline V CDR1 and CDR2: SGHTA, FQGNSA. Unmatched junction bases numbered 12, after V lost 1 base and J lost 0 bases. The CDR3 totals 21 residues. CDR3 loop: CASSLVLGLAGTHSNTGELFF. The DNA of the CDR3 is TGTGCCAGCAGCTTAGTGCTAGGACTAGCGGGAACTCACTCGAACACCGGGGAGCTGTTTTTT.

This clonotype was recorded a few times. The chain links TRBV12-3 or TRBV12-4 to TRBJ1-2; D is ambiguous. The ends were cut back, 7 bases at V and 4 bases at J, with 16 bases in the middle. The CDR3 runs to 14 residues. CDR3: CASTLSVYFYGYTF. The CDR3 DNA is TGTGCCAGCACCCTTTCAGTCTATTTCTATGGCTACACCTTC.

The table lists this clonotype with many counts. CDR3 DNA sequence: TGTGCCAGCAGCTCCGGGGCCCAGTACCAAGAGACCCAGTACTTC. This sequence encodes CASSSGAQYQETQYF. This chain uses TRBV11-2 with TRBJ2-5, with D perhaps TRBD1 or TRBD2 (5 bases each). This CDR3 comprises 15 residues. V lost 4 bases, J lost 0 bases, and 12 bases lay in between. The germline V gene encodes CDR1 SGHAT and CDR2 FQNNGV.

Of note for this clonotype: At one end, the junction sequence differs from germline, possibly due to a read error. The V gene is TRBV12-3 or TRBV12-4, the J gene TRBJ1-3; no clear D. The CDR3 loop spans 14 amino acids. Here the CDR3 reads CASSLWGSGNNIYF. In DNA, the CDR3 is TGTGCCAGCAGTTTGTGGGGATCCGGAAACAACATATATTTT.

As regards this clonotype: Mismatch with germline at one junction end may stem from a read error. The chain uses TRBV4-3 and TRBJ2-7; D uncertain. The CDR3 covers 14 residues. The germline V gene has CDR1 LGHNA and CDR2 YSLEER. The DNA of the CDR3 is TGCACCAGCAGCCAAGACCCAGGTCCCTACGAGCAGTACTTC. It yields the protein CTSSQDPGPYEQYF.

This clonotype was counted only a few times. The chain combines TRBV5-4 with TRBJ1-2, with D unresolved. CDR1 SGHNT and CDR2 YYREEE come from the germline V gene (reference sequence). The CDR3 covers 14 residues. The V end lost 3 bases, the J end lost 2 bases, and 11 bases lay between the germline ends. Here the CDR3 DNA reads TGTGCCAGCAGCTCAACTAAACTAAACTATGGCTACACCTTC. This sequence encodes CASSSTKLNYGYTF.

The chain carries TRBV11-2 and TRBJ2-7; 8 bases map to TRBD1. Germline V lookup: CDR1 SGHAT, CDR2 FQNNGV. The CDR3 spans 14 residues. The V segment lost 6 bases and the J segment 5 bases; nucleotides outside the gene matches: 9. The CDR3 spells CASSRGQGSHEQYF. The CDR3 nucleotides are TGTGCCAGCAGTCGTGGACAGGGATCTCACGAGCAGTACTTC.